Each of the 8 T cell receptor beta chains below was sequenced from the same sample in a study of cytomegalovirus exposure and HLA in healthy donors (dated by TCRdb to the late 2010s). Libraries were prepared through the immunoSEQ multiplex PCR assay. For the multiplex PCR, a mixture combining 60 forward primers for TCR Vbeta segments and 13 reverse primers for TCR Jbeta segments was used. The table was pulled from immuneACCESS by TCRdb, which kept in-frame rearrangements only. Such tables lose some clones; where checked, under half of the loss comes from unresolved V genes, and the rest has no known cause. This sample lists roughly 140,000 clones; about 75% were detected once. Approximately 0.66% of the sample rests with the top ten. The sequenced sample consisted of PBMCs. The receptors derive from a male donor in good health and CMV-seronegative.

The chain is built from TRBV9 and TRBJ1-4; D is uncertain. The CDR3 contains 14 residues. The germline V gene encodes CDR1 SGDLS and CDR2 YYNGEE. The V and J ends lost 0 bases and 2 bases respectively, with 5 bases between them. The CDR3, as DNA: TGTGCCAGCAGCGTAGGAGGGACTAATGAAAAACTGTTTTTT. Encoded protein: CASSVGGTNEKLFF.

This sequence joins TRBV7-9 and TRBJ2-7; TRBD1 aligns across 10 bases. CDR1 and CDR2 (germline): SEHNR, FQNEAQ (reference sequence). V shed 2 bases, J shed 6 bases, and the junction held 4 bases outside the gene matches. The CDR3 has 14 residues. The CDR3 coding sequence is TGTGCCAGCAGCTTAAGGGACAGGGGTTCCGAGCAGTACTTC. It codes for CASSLRDRGSEQYF.

The chain couples TRBV27 to TRBJ2-3; D unclear. The CDR3 has 12 residues. V was pared by 8 bases and J by 2 bases, with 8 bases between. Germline values: CDR1 MNHEY, CDR2 SMNVEV (reference sequence). CDR3 region: CASRPSTDTQYF. DNA of the CDR3: TGTGCCAGCCGTCCCTCCACAGATACGCAGTATTTT.

This clone was seen only a few times. The chain is built from TRBV7-6 and TRBJ2-7, with D perhaps matching TRBD2 (7 bases). Trimming shortened V by 7 bases and J by 2 bases, and 18 bases separated the two germline ends. CDR1 and CDR2 (germline): SGHVS, FNYEAQ. There are 15 residues in the CDR3. CDR3 coding DNA: TGTGCCAGCATCCCCGCGGGGGCCCCCCCCTACGAGCAGTACTTC. Translated, it gives CASIPAGAPPYEQYF.

The V gene is TRBV14, the J gene TRBJ2-7; D is unresolved. The CDR3 loop spans 15 amino acids. Germline V gene data show CDR1 as SGHDN and CDR2 as FVKESK. V was clipped by 4 bases and J by 3 bases, with 16 bases between them. This chain's CDR3 is CASSPGSRPFYEQYF. The CDR3, as DNA: TGTGCCAGCAGCCCCGGTTCGCGGCCGTTCTACGAGCAGTACTTC.

This clone appeared a single time. The chain joins TRBV18 to TRBJ1-1, with 7 bases identical to TRBD1. V dropped 3 bases and J dropped 1; count of bases not matched to a gene: 11. The CDR3 runs 17 residues. Germline V gene sequence: CDR1 KGHSH, CDR2 LQKENI. In DNA, the CDR3 is TGTGCCAGCTCACCTACCCTTGAACGGACAGGGAACACTGAAGCTTTCTTT. It is translated as CASSPTLERTGNTEAFF.

The chain recombines TRBV19 with TRBJ2-1; 7 bases map to TRBD2. J gave up 0 bases and V 4 bases, and 3 bases lay outside the gene matches. Looked up from germline, CDR1 is LNHDA and CDR2 is SQIVND (reference sequence). The CDR3 loop spans 15 amino acids. CDR3 sequence reads: CASSTGGTSYNEQFF. CDR3 sequence (DNA): TGTGCCAGTAGTACCGGGGGGACCTCCTACAATGAGCAGTTCTTC.

The chain links TRBV27 to TRBJ2-7; D may be TRBD2 (5 bases). This CDR3 is 13 amino acids long. Trimming took off 3 bases at V and 0 bases at J, with 6 bases between the two ends. In germline, CDR1 is MNHEY, CDR2 SMNVEV (reference sequence). DNA of the CDR3: TGTGCCAGCAGTTTCGGGGTCTCCTACGAGCAGTACTTC. It encodes CASSFGVSYEQYF.